The rows below give T cell receptor beta chains drawn from one sample of a study of CD8+CD57+ T cells in acquired aplastic anemia. TCRdb called the reads again in MiXCR, with one record for every CDR3 protein. The repertoire has 120,000 or so distinct CDR3 sequences, about 43% of them found once; the top ten carry more than 2.5%. Sample: sorted CD4+, CD8+, or CD8+CD57+ T cells (not recorded which) from PBMCs. The receptor source for this set is a human donor with aplastic anemia. The CDR3 runs from the conserved cysteine through the conserved F or W. The order of the fields is D gene, clone size, V gene, J gene, CDR3 protein, CDR3 DNA. D genes are given only for firm matches. Clone sizes are given selectively: once, few, many, or a class where the clone is expanded.

.	.	TRBV7-2	TRBJ1-2	CASSLVGGGDYGYTF	TGTGCCAGCAGCTTAGTGGGCGGAGGGGACTATGGCTACACCTTC
TRBD2	.	TRBV24-1	TRBJ2-3	CATSDVAGGGDTQYF	TGTGCCACCAGTGATGTAGCGGGGGGCGGGGATACGCAGTATTTT
TRBD2	.	TRBV25-1	TRBJ2-5	CASSSRARGAQETQYF	TGTGCCAGCAGCTCCCGGGCGCGGGGGGCGCAAGAGACCCAGTACTTC
TRBD1	.	TRBV10-3	TRBJ1-1	CAINPGQYTEAFF	TGTGCCATCAACCCGGGACAGTACACTGAAGCTTTCTTT
TRBD1	many	TRBV5-4	TRBJ1-2	CASSLSRTGDYGYTF	TGTGCCAGCAGCTTGTCTCGCACAGGGGACTATGGCTACACCTTC
TRBD1	once	TRBV7-2	TRBJ2-5	CASSLDRGHETQYF	TGTGCCAGCAGCCTCGACAGGGGGCACGAGACCCAGTACTTC
TRBD2	many	TRBV4-3	TRBJ2-1	CASSQARLASYNEQFF	TGCGCCAGCAGCCAAGCCCGACTAGCGTCCTACAATGAGCAGTTCTTC
.	many	TRBV5-6	TRBJ1-2	CASSWRTGWAGYTF	TGTGCCAGCAGCTGGAGAACAGGGTGGGCTGGCTACACCTTC
TRBD1	.	TRBV19	TRBJ1-3	CASSTGTGRNTIYF	TGTGCCAGTAGTACGGGGACAGGGAGGAACACCATATATTTT
TRBD1	once	TRBV5-1	TRBJ1-1	CASRRKTGTGESHTEAFF	TGCGCCAGCAGACGGAAAACCGGGACAGGGGAAAGTCACACTGAAGCTTTCTTT
TRBD1	many	TRBV6-1	TRBJ1-2	CASSPPDRGTGYTF	TGTGCCAGCAGTCCGCCCGACAGGGGAACTGGCTACACCTTC